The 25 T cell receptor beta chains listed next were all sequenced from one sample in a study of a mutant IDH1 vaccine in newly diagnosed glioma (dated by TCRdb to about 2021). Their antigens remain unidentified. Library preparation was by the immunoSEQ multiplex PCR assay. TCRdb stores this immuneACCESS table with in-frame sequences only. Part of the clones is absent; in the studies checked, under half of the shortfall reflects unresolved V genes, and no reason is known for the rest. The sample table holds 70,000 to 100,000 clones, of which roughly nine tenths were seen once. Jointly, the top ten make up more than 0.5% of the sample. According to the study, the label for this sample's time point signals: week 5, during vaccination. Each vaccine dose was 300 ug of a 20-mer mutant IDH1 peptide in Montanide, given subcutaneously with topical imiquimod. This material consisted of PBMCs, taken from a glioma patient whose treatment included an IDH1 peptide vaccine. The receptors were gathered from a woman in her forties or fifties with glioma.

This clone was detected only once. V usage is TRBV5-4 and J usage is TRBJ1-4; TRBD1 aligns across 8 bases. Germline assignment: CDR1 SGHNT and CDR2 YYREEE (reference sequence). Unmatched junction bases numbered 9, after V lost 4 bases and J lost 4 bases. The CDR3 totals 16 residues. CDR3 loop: CASSPEAGGHNEKLFF. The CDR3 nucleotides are TGTGCCAGCAGCCCGGAGGCAGGGGGCCATAATGAAAAACTGTTTTTT.

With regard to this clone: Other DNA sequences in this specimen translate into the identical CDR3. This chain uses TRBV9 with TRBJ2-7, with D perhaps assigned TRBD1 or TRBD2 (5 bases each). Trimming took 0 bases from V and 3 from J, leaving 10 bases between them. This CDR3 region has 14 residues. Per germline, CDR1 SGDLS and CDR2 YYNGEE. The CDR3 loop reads CASSVGSGSYEQYF. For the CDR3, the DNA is TGTGCCAGCAGCGTAGGGTCAGGGAGCTACGAGCAGTACTTC.

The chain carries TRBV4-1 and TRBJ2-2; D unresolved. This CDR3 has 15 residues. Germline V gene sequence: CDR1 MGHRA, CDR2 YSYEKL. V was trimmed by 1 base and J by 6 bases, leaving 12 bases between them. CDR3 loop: CASSQGAVQAGELFF. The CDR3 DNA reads TGCGCCAGCAGCCAAGGGGCTGTTCAGGCCGGGGAGCTGTTTTTT.

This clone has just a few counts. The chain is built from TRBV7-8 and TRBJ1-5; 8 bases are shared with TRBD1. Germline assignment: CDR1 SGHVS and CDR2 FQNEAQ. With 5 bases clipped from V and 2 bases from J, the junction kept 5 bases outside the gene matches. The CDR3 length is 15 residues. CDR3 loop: CASSPGTGGNQPQHF. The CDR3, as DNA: TGTGCCAGCAGCCCGGGGACAGGCGGCAATCAGCCCCAGCATTTT.

The CDR3 is CASSVSPGSGELFF. DNA of the CDR3: TGTGCCAGCAGCGTTTCCCCAGGGTCCGGGGAGCTGTTTTTT. The rearrangement links TRBV9 to TRBJ2-2; weak D call: TRBD1 (5 bases). V was clipped by 2 bases and J by 6 bases, with 11 bases between them. Germline V gene data show CDR1 as SGDLS and CDR2 as YYNGEE. The CDR3 length is 14 residues. Variable domain in full (rest from reference TRBV9 and TRBJ2-2): DSGVTQTPKHLITATGQRVTLRCSPRSGDLSVYWYQQSLDQGLQFLIQYYNGEERAKGNILERFSAQQFPDLHSELNLSSLELGDSALYFCASSVSPGSGELFFGEGSRLTVL.

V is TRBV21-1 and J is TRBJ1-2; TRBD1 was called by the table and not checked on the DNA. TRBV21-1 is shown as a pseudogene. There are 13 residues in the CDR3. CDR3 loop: CASSKPAGLGYTF. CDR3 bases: TGTGCCAGCAGCAAACCGGCAGGGCTGGGCTACACCTTC.

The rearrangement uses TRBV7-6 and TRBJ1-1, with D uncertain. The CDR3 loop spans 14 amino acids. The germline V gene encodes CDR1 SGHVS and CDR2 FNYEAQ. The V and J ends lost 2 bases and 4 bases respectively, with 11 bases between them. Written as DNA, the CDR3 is TGTGCCAGCAGCTTAAAGCCCGTTGGCACTGAAGCTTTCTTT. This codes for CASSLKPVGTEAFF.

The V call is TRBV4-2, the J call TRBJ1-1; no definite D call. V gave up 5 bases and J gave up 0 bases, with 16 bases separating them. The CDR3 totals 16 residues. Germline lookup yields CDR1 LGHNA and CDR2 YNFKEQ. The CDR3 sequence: CASSLEGWHMNTEAFF. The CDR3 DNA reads TGTGCCAGCAGCTTGGAAGGTTGGCATATGAACACTGAAGCTTTCTTT.

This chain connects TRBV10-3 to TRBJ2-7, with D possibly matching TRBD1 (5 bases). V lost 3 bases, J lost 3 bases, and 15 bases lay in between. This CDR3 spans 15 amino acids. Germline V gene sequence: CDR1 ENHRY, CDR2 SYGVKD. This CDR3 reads CAISDVDKSGYEQYF. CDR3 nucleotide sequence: TGTGCCATCAGTGATGTGGACAAATCGGGCTACGAGCAGTACTTC.

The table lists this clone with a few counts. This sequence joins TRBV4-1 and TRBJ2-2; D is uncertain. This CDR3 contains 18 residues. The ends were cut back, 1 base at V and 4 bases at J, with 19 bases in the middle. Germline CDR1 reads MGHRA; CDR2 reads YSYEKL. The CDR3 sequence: CASSQGPPRILSTGELFF. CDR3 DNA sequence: TGCGCCAGCAGCCAAGGGCCCCCAAGAATCCTCTCCACCGGGGAGCTGTTTTTT.

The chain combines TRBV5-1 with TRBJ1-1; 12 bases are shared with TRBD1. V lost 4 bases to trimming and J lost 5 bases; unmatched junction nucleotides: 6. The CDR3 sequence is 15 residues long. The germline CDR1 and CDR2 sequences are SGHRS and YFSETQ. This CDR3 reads CASSLGQGARTEAFF. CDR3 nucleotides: TGCGCCAGCAGCCTGGGACAGGGGGCGCGTACTGAAGCTTTCTTT.

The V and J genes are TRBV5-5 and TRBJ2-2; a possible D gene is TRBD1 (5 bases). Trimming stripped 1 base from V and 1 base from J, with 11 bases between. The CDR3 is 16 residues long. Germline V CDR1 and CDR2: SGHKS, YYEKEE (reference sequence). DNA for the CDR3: TGTGCCAGCAGCTTGAATGCAGGGATGAACACCGGGGAGCTGTTTTTT. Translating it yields CASSLNAGMNTGELFF. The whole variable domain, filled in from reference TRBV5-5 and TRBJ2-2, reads DAGVTQSPTHLIKTRGQQVTLRCSPISGHKSVSWYQQVLGQGPQFIFQYYEKEERGRGNFPDRFSARQFPNYSSELNVNALLLGDSALYLCASSLNAGMNTGELFFGEGSRLTVL.

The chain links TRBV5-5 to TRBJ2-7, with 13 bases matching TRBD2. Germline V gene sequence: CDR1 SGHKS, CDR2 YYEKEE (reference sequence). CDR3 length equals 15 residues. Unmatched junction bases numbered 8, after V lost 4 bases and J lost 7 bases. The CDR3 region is CASSPRTSGSEEQYF. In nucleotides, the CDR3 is TGTGCCAGCAGCCCCCGGACTAGCGGGAGTGAAGAGCAGTACTTC.

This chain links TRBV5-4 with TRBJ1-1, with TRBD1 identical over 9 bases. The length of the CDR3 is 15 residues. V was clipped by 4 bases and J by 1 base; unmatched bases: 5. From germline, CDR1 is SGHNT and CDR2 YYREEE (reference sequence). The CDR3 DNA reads TGTGCCAGCAGCGCTTTGGGACAGGGGAACACTGAAGCTTTCTTT. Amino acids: CASSALGQGNTEAFF.

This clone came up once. The CDR3 reads CASSIGGGPSYGYTF. The CDR3 coding sequence is TGTGCCAGCAGTATCGGAGGAGGCCCCTCCTATGGCTACACCTTC. V gene TRBV27 combines with J gene TRBJ1-2; no clear D. Trimming removed 5 bases from V and 4 bases from J, with 17 bases in between. Per germline, CDR1 MNHEY and CDR2 SMNVEV (reference sequence). The CDR3 has 15 residues.

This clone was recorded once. The CDR3 DNA is TGCGCCAGCAGTTTCGACCCCCAGGGGGAAAACACTGAAGCTTTCTTT. Translating it yields CASSFDPQGENTEAFF. V usage is TRBV5-1 and J usage is TRBJ1-1; 7 bases are a match to TRBD1. V lost 5 bases to trimming and J lost 2 bases; unmatched junction nucleotides: 12. CDR3 length: 16 residues. The germline gives CDR1 SGHRS, CDR2 YFSETQ.

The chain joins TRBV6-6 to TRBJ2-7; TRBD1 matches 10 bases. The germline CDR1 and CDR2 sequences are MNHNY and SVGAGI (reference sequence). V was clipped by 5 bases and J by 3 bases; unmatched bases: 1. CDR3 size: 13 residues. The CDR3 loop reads CASSRDRGYEQYF. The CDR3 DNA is TGTGCCAGCAGTCGGGACAGGGGCTACGAGCAGTACTTC.

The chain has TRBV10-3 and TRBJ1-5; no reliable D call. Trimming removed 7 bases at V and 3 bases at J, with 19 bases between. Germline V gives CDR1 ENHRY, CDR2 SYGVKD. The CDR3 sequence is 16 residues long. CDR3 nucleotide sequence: TGTGCCATCAAGGACGCAAGGGCCCCTACCAATCAGCCCCAGCATTTT. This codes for CAIKDARAPTNQPQHF.

The CDR3 loop is CASRNQVGVLQETQYF. CDR3 nucleotides: TGTGCCAGCAGAAACCAGGTGGGGGTCCTCCAAGAGACCCAGTACTTC. The V and J genes are TRBV2 and TRBJ2-5; D could derive from TRBD1 or TRBD2 (5 bases each). Germline CDR1 SNHLY, CDR2 FYNNEI. Trimming removed 6 bases at V and 1 base at J, with 18 bases between. The CDR3 runs 16 residues.

CDR3 DNA: TGCAGCGTTGGGGGGTCCAGCAATCAGCCCCAGCATTTT. This codes for CSVGGSSNQPQHF. The chain uses TRBV29-1 and TRBJ1-5; D is possibly TRBD1 (5 bases). Trimming left V 4 bases short and J 1 base short, with 8 bases between. The CDR3 spans 13 residues. Germline V gives CDR1 SQVTM, CDR2 ANQGSEA.

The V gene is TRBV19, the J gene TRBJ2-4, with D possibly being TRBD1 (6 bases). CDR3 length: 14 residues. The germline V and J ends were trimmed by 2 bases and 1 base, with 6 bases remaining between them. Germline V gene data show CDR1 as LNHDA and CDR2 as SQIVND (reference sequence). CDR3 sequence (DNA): TGTGCCAGTAGTATACAGGGGGCCAAAAACATTCAGTACTTC. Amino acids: CASSIQGAKNIQYF.

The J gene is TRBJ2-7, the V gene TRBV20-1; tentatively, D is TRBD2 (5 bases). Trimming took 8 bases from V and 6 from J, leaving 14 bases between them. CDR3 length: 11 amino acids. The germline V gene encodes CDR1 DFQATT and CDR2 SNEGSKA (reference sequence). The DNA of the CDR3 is TGCAGTACCGAGGGAGTTAGCGAGCAGTACTTC. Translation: CSTEGVSEQYF.

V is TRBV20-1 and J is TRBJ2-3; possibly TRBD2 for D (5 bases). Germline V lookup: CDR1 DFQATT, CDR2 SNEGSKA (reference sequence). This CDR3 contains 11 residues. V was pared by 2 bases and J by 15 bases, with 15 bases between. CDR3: CSARLALTRYF. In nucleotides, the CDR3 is TGCAGTGCTAGACTAGCCCTGACCCGATATTTT.

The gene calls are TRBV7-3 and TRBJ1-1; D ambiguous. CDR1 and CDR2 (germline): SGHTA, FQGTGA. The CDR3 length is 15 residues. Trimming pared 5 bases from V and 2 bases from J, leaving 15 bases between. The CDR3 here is CASSLLGGRNTEAFF. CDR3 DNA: TGTGCCAGCAGCCTCTTAGGTGGCAGAAACACTGAAGCTTTCTTT.

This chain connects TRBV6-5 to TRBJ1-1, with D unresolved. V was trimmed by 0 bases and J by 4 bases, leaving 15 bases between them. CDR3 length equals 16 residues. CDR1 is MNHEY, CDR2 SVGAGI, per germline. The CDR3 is CASSYSLGGSGTEAFF. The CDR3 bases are TGTGCCAGCAGTTACTCTCTGGGAGGAAGTGGCACTGAAGCTTTCTTT.